These 28 T cell receptor beta chains were all obtained from the same sample, sequenced in a study of OX40 agonist ivuxolimab in advanced cancers. TCRdb keeps only in-frame clones here, not all; method: immunoSEQ multiplex PCR. This sample has some 49,000 clones, with 65% to 85% found just once. Sequences were derived from CD4+ or CD8+ T cells sorted from blood, sampled in a trial of the OX40 agonist ivuxolimab. The source is an adult with an advanced solid tumor such as melanoma, head and neck, liver or kidney cancer.

The chain links TRBV6-5 to TRBJ1-5; D is undetermined. CDR1 is MNHEY and CDR2 is SVGAGI in the germline V gene. Trimming took 5 bases from V and 4 from J, leaving 9 bases between them. CDR3 length: 13 residues. CDR3 loop: CASSEGINQPQHF. CDR3 sequence (DNA): TGTGCCAGCAGTGAAGGGATAAATCAGCCCCAGCATTTT.

The J gene is TRBJ2-5, the V gene TRBV5-4; perhaps TRBD1 as D (5 bases). The CDR3 covers 14 residues. Trimming shortened V by 0 bases and J by 2 bases, and 8 bases separated the two germline ends. Germline CDR1 reads SGHNT; CDR2 reads YYREEE (reference sequence). The CDR3 sequence is CASSLGTMQETQYF. CDR3 bases: TGTGCCAGCAGCTTGGGGACAATGCAAGAGACCCAGTACTTC. Complete variable domain (other parts from reference TRBV5-4 and TRBJ2-5): ETGVTQSPTHLIKTRGQQVTLRCSSQSGHNTVSWYQQALGQGPQFIFQYYREEENGRGNFPPRFSGLQFPNYSSELNVNALELDDSALYLCASSLGTMQETQYFGPGTRLLVL.

The chain couples TRBV2 to TRBJ1-2; TRBD1 matches 7 bases. The CDR3 consists of 14 residues. Losses at the gene ends were 8 bases for V and 2 bases for J; bases not matched to a gene: 8. Germline CDR1 SNHLY, CDR2 FYNNEI. The CDR3 DNA reads as TGTGCCAGCCGAGGGGACAGCTGGAACTATGGCTACACCTTC. Translation: CASRGDSWNYGYTF. The full variable domain, its missing parts supplied by reference TRBV2 and TRBJ1-2, is EPEVTQTPSHQVTQMGQEVILRCVPISNHLYFYWYRQILGQKVEFLVSFYNNEISEKSEIFDDQFSVERPDGSNFTLKIRSTKLEDSAMYFCASRGDSWNYGYTFGSGTRLTVV.

The V gene is TRBV19, the J gene TRBJ1-1; no clear D. CDR3 length equals 13 residues. CDR1 is LNHDA, CDR2 SQIVND, per germline (reference sequence). V was shortened by 7 bases and J by 5 bases, with 14 bases between the two germline ends. This CDR3 is CASKGGSRTEAFF. CDR3 bases: TGTGCCAGTAAGGGTGGCTCTAGGACTGAAGCTTTCTTT.

The chain combines TRBV14 with TRBJ1-2; no clear D. There are 14 residues in the CDR3. Germline-derived CDR1 and CDR2 are SGHDN and FVKESK. Trimming removed 4 bases from V and 5 bases from J, with 14 bases in between. The CDR3 region is CASSLRTTGYGYTF. The CDR3 region has the DNA TGTGCCAGCAGCCTGAGGACCACGGGGTATGGCTACACCTTC.

J is TRBJ2-5 and V is TRBV14; D tentatively reads TRBD1 or TRBD2 (5 bases each). Trimming shortened V by 3 bases and J by 2 bases, and 22 bases separated the two germline ends. This CDR3 is built from 18 residues. Germline lookup yields CDR1 SGHDN and CDR2 FVKESK. The CDR3: CASSHLPGRDEGQETQYF. CDR3 DNA sequence: TGTGCCAGCAGCCACCTACCCGGAAGGGACGAAGGTCAAGAGACCCAGTACTTC.

The rearrangement joins TRBV19 to TRBJ1-2; D is unresolved. Trimming pared 5 bases from V and 2 bases from J, leaving 9 bases between. The length of the CDR3 is 13 residues. Looked up from germline, CDR1 is LNHDA and CDR2 is SQIVND (reference sequence). In DNA, the CDR3 is TGTGCCAGTAGTCAATATCCAAACTATGGCTACACCTTC. This translates into CASSQYPNYGYTF.

The rearrangement uses TRBV18 and TRBJ2-7, with 8 positions matching TRBD1. Per the germline V gene, CDR1 is KGHSH and CDR2 is LQKENI. The V segment lost 8 bases and the J segment 0 bases; nucleotides outside the gene matches: 12. CDR3 size: 16 residues. The DNA for the CDR3 is TGTGCCAGCACACAAGACAGGGGATGGAGCTCCTACGAGCAGTACTTC. It is translated as CASTQDRGWSSYEQYF.

The V and J genes are TRBV2 and TRBJ1-5; D is possibly TRBD1 (6 bases). Trimming pared 7 bases from V and 2 bases from J, leaving 15 bases between. CDR3 size: 15 residues. Germline CDR1 is SNHLY and CDR2 is FYNNEI. The CDR3 region is CASTGQGKGNQPQHF. The CDR3 DNA is TGTGCCAGCACTGGGCAGGGGAAAGGCAATCAGCCCCAGCATTTT.

This clone was counted ten times or more. J is TRBJ1-1 and V is TRBV5-6, with D hard to call. Trimming left V 1 base short and J 1 base short, with 14 bases between. Germline V gene lookup returns CDR1 SGHDT and CDR2 YYEEEE. The CDR3 loop spans 16 amino acids. The CDR3 sequence is CASSLYRTTENTEAFF. CDR3 sequence (DNA): TGTGCCAGCAGCTTGTACCGGACGACGGAGAACACTGAAGCTTTCTTT.

The chain employs TRBV11-2 and TRBJ2-7; D might be TRBD1 or TRBD2, each matching 5 bases. From germline, CDR1 is SGHAT and CDR2 FQNNGV. The CDR3 covers 17 residues. V was clipped by 5 bases and J by 4 bases, with 24 bases between them. The CDR3: CASSPLPGAGALYEQYF. The CDR3 nucleotides are TGTGCCAGCAGCCCCCTCCCCGGGGCAGGAGCTCTGTACGAGCAGTACTTC.

The rearrangement joins TRBV6-4 to TRBJ2-4; 14 nucleotides agree with TRBD2. With 3 bases clipped from V and 0 bases from J, the junction kept 7 bases outside the gene matches. CDR3 length: 19 amino acids. Germline-derived CDR1 and CDR2 are MRHNA and SNTAGT. The CDR3: CASSESGLAGAIAKNIQYF. CDR3 in DNA: TGTGCCAGCAGTGAATCGGGACTAGCGGGGGCCATAGCCAAAAACATTCAGTACTTC.

This clone was observed a single time. The chain couples TRBV30 to TRBJ2-3, with 7 bases fitting TRBD1. The germline gives CDR1 GTSNPN, CDR2 SVGIG (reference sequence). V lost 5 bases and J lost 2; bases outside the gene matches: 1. CDR3 size: 12 residues. The CDR3 reads CAWDRATDTQYF. CDR3 coding DNA: TGTGCCTGGGACAGGGCCACAGATACGCAGTATTTT.

This sequence joins TRBV10-2 and TRBJ2-7; TRBD1 might be the D (6 bases). Between the trimmed V and J ends, which lost 6 bases and 5 bases, there was a span of 14 bases. The germline V gene encodes CDR1 WSHSY and CDR2 SAAADI. The length of the CDR3 is 13 residues. The CDR3 sequence: CASRLDRFHEQYF. CDR3 sequence (DNA): TGCGCCAGCAGACTTGACAGGTTCCACGAGCAGTACTTC.

This CDR3 is CASSPIRSTDTQYF. As DNA, the CDR3 is TGTGCCAGCAGCCCTATCAGAAGCACAGATACGCAGTATTTT. The V gene is TRBV7-9, the J gene TRBJ2-3; D not resolved. Trimming shortened V by 5 bases and J by 0 bases, and 9 bases separated the two germline ends. The CDR3 extends over 14 amino acids. In germline, CDR1 is SEHNR, CDR2 FQNEAQ (reference sequence).

This CDR3 is CASSQDPAEQFF. The CDR3 DNA reads TGTGCCAGCAGCCAAGACCCTGCCGAGCAGTTCTTC. The V and J genes are TRBV4-2 and TRBJ2-1; the D is unclear. The germline CDR1 and CDR2 sequences are LGHNA and YNFKEQ. There are 12 residues in the CDR3. The germline V and J ends were trimmed by 0 bases and 10 bases, with 7 bases remaining between them.

The chain recombines TRBV11-3 with TRBJ1-3; D remains unclear. The V and J ends lost 2 bases and 4 bases respectively, with 6 bases between them. This CDR3 region has 13 residues. CDR1 is SGHNT, CDR2 YENEEA, per germline. The CDR3 DNA reads as TGTGCCAGCAGCTTAACCGGAGGAAACACCATATATTTT. Its protein is CASSLTGGNTIYF.

This chain connects TRBV25-1 to TRBJ2-1; 9 positions match TRBD2. J was trimmed by 10 bases and V by 3 bases; bases with no gene match: 13. Germline CDR1 MGHDK, CDR2 SYGVNS. The CDR3 totals 16 residues. The CDR3 spells CASSDLPLAGRGEQFF. CDR3 DNA: TGTGCCAGCAGTGACCTCCCCCTAGCGGGGCGAGGGGAGCAGTTCTTC.

The chain uses TRBV18 and TRBJ1-2; perhaps TRBD1 as D (6 bases). CDR3 length: 14 amino acids. V shed 3 bases and J shed 3 bases, with 11 bases lying between them. Germline V gene lookup returns CDR1 KGHSH and CDR2 LQKENI. This CDR3 is CASSPPGGDYGYTF. The CDR3 DNA follows: TGTGCCAGCTCACCGCCGGGGGGCGACTATGGCTACACCTTC.

The chain has TRBV30 and TRBJ2-2; perhaps TRBD1 as D (5 bases). Germline values: CDR1 GTSNPN, CDR2 SVGIG (reference sequence). Trimming shortened V by 0 bases and J by 5 bases, and 10 bases separated the two germline ends. The CDR3 spans 14 residues. CDR3 DNA sequence: TGTGCCTGGAGTGTATCCGGACATACCGGGGAGCTGTTTTTT. It is translated as CAWSVSGHTGELFF.

The rearrangement links TRBV9 to TRBJ1-4, with D maybe TRBD1 (5 bases). V was cut by 0 bases and J by 8 bases, with 14 bases left in between. Per germline, CDR1 SGDLS and CDR2 YYNGEE. This CDR3 is 15 amino acids long. The CDR3 DNA reads as TGTGCCAGCAGCGTAGCTGCGGGGGTTCGGGAAAAACTGTTTTTT. This codes for CASSVAAGVREKLFF.

The chain combines TRBV18 with TRBJ1-1; unclear D gene. This CDR3 contains 13 residues. The germline V gene encodes CDR1 KGHSH and CDR2 LQKENI. With 1 base removed from V and 1 base from J, the gap between germline ends came to 4 bases. The CDR3 here is CASSPQENTEAFF. CDR3 nucleotide sequence: TGTGCCAGCTCACCACAAGAGAACACTGAAGCTTTCTTT.

This clone was detected once. The CDR3 DNA reads TGTGCCATCACAGGGGATATCTCTGGGGCCAACGTCCTGACTTTC. This encodes CAITGDISGANVLTF. The V call is TRBV10-3, the J call TRBJ2-6; possible D gene TRBD1, 6 bases. The ends were cut back, 7 bases at V and 0 bases at J, with 10 bases in the middle. Germline CDR1 ENHRY, CDR2 SYGVKD. This CDR3 region has 15 residues.

This clone was detected only once. The chain combines TRBV7-2 with TRBJ2-5, with D unclear. The germline V gene has CDR1 SGHTA and CDR2 FQGNSA. The CDR3 has 18 residues. V lost 0 bases to trimming and J lost 3 bases, with 20 bases between them. CDR3 nucleotides: TGTGCCAGCAGCTTAGCGCGGTCAGCACGAACCTTGAAAGAGACCCAGTACTTC. It encodes CASSLARSARTLKETQYF.

This CDR3 reads CASSAAVPEGGYTF. CDR3 nucleotides: TGTGCCAGCAGTGCTGCAGTCCCCGAGGGGGGCTACACCTTC. This chain joins TRBV2 and TRBJ1-2; D may be TRBD1 (5 bases). The germline gives CDR1 SNHLY, CDR2 FYNNEI. The CDR3 spans 14 residues. Trimming removed 4 bases from V and 8 bases from J, with 17 bases in between.

The J gene is TRBJ1-5, the V gene TRBV6-5; 7 positions agree with TRBD1. CDR1 and CDR2 (germline): MNHEY, SVGAGI. The CDR3 length is 14 residues. V lost 6 bases to trimming and J lost 6 bases; unmatched junction nucleotides: 8. CDR3 sequence: CASSPGTAVQPQHF. DNA of the CDR3: TGTGCCAGCAGCCCCGGGACAGCAGTTCAGCCCCAGCATTTT.

The V call is TRBV11-2, the J call TRBJ1-2; D is unresolved. Germline V gene sequence: CDR1 SGHAT, CDR2 FQNNGV. This CDR3 has 14 amino acids. Trimming stripped 2 bases from V and 4 bases from J, with 11 bases between. CDR3 protein: CASSLSLGFYGYTF. The CDR3, as DNA: TGTGCCAGCAGCTTAAGCCTGGGGTTCTATGGCTACACCTTC.

This chain joins TRBV27 and TRBJ2-1, with D perhaps assigned TRBD1 or TRBD2 (6 bases each). Trimming left V 2 bases short and J 3 bases short, with 8 bases between. The CDR3 runs 14 residues. Germline CDR1 reads MNHEY; CDR2 reads SMNVEV (reference sequence). In nucleotides, the CDR3 is TGTGCCAGCAGTTTAGGAGGGGGCTACAATGAGCAGTTCTTC. The encoded protein is CASSLGGGYNEQFF.